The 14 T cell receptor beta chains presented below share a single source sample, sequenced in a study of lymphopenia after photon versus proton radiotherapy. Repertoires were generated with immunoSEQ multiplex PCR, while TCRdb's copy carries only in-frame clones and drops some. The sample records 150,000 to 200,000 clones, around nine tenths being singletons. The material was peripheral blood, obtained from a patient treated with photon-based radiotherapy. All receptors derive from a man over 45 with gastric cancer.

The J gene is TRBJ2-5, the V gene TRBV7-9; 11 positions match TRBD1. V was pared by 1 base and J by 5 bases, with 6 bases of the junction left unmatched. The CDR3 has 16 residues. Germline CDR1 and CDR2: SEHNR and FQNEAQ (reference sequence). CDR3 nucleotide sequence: TGTGCCAGCAGCTTAGATGGACAGGGGGCCGGGGAGACCCAGTACTTC. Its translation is CASSLDGQGAGETQYF.

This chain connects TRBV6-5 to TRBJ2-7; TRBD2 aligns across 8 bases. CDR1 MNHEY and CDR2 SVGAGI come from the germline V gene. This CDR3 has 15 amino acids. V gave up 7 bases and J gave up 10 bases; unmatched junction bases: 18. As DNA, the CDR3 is TGTGCCAGCACCCTGAGATCCTTAGCGGGAAGGAAACAGTACTTC. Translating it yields CASTLRSLAGRKQYF.

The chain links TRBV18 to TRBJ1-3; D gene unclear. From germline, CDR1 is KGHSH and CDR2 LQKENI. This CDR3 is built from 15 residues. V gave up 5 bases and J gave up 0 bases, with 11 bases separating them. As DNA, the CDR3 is TGTGCCAGCTCAACTACAATAAGCTCTGGAAACACCATATATTTT. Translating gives CASSTTISSGNTIYF.

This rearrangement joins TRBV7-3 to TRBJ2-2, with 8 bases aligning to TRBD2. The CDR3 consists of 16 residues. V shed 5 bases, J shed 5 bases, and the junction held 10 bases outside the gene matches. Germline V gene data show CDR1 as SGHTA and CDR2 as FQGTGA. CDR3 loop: CASSLDSGKGTGELFF. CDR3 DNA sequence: TGTGCCAGCAGCCTCGATAGCGGGAAAGGAACCGGGGAGCTGTTTTTT.

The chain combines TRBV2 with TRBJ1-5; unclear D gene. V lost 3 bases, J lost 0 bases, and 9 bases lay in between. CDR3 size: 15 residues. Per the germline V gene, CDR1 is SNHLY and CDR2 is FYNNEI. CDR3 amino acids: CASSDWRSSNQPQHF. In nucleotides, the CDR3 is TGTGCCAGCAGTGATTGGAGGAGTAGCAATCAGCCCCAGCATTTT.

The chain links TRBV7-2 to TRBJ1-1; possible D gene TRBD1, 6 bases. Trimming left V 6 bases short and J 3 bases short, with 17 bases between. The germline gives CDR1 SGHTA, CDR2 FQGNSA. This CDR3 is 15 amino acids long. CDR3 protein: CASRIGQGRDTEAFF. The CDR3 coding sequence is TGTGCCAGCAGAATCGGGCAGGGGAGGGACACTGAAGCTTTCTTT.

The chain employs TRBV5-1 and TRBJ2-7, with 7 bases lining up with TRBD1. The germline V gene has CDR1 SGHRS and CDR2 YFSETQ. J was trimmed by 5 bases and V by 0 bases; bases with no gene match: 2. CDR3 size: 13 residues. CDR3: CASSLEGAHEQYF. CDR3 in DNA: TGCGCCAGCAGCTTGGAGGGGGCTCACGAGCAGTACTTC.

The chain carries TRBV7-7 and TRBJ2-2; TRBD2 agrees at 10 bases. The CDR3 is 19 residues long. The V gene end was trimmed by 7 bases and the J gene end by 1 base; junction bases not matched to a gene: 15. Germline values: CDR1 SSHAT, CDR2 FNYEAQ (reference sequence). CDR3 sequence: CASTQTSGPRIMNTGELFF. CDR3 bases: TGTGCCAGCACCCAGACTAGCGGGCCTCGAATTATGAACACCGGGGAGCTGTTTTTT.

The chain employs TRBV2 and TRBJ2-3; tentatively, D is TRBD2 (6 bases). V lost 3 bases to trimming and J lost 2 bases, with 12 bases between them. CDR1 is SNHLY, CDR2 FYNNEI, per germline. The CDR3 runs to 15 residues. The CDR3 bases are TGTGCCAGCAGTGAGCGACTAGGAGTCACAGATACGCAGTATTTT. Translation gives CASSERLGVTDTQYF.

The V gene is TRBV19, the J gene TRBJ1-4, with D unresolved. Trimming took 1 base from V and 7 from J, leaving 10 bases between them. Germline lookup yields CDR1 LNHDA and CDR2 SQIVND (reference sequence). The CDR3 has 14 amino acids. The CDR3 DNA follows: TGTGCCAGTAGTATAGTCGGAACAGCTGAAAAACTGTTTTTT. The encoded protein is CASSIVGTAEKLFF.

This CDR3 reads CASSRGSRYPNEQFF. The DNA of the CDR3 is TGTGCCAGCAGCCGAGGGTCCCGTTATCCAAATGAGCAGTTCTTC. V usage is TRBV25-1 and J usage is TRBJ2-1; possibly TRBD2 for D (5 bases). The CDR3 contains 15 residues. Germline assignment: CDR1 MGHDK and CDR2 SYGVNS. V gave up 6 bases and J gave up 7 bases, with 19 bases separating them. Full variable domain (outside the CDR3, taken from reference TRBV25-1 and TRBJ2-1): EADIYQTPRYLVIGTGKKITLECSQTMGHDKMYWYQQDPGMELHLIHYSYGVNSTEKGDLSSESTVSRIRTEHFPLTLESARPSHTSQYLCASSRGSRYPNEQFFGPGTRLTVL.

Written as DNA, the CDR3 is TGTGCCAGCAGCTTGTGGGGGAGCTCCTACAATGAGCAGTTCTTC. It yields the protein CASSLWGSSYNEQFF. The chain uses TRBV5-6 and TRBJ2-1; either TRBD1 or TRBD2 may fit D (5 bases each). The CDR3 runs to 15 residues. Germline V gene lookup returns CDR1 SGHDT and CDR2 YYEEEE. V lost 1 base, J lost 0 bases, and 8 bases lay in between.

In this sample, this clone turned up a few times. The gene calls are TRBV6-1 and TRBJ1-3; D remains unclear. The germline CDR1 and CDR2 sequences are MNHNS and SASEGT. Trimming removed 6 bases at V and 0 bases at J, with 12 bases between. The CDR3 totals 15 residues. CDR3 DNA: TGTGCCAGCAGCCCACTCAAGGGCTCTGGAAACACCATATATTTT. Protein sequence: CASSPLKGSGNTIYF.

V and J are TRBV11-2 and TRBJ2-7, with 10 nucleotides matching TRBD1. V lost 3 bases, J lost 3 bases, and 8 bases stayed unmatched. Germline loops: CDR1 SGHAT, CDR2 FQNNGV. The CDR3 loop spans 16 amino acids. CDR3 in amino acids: CASSFGTGDLGYEQYF. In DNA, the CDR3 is TGTGCCAGCAGCTTCGGGACAGGGGATCTCGGCTACGAGCAGTACTTC.